These T cell receptor beta chains were read from a single sample in a study of blood T cell repertoires in COVID-19. The data were produced by immunoSEQ multiplex PCR, yet TCRdb's version contains in-frame clones alone and is incomplete. The data show about 160,000 clones, 80% to 90% seen once. Sequenced material: peripheral blood. These receptors came from a man aged 40-50 years with acute or convalescent COVID-19. Each CDR3 is given with its conserved first and last residue. Each record gives: V gene, clone size, J gene, CDR3 protein. Size tells how often a clone was seen (once, few, many) or the class of an expanded clone, and some rows leave it out.

v_gene: TRBV4-1; abundance: -; j_gene: TRBJ2-7; CDR3aa: CASSQSGTATYEQYF
v_gene: TRBV12-3/TRBV12-4; abundance: -; j_gene: TRBJ2-3; CDR3aa: CASSQNTDTQYF
v_gene: TRBV14; abundance: -; j_gene: TRBJ2-3; CDR3aa: CASSPIAGALTDTQYF
v_gene: TRBV19; abundance: -; j_gene: TRBJ1-1; CDR3aa: CASKRDTEAFF
v_gene: TRBV28; abundance: once; j_gene: TRBJ1-1; CDR3aa: CASSFSNTEAFF
v_gene: TRBV6-5; abundance: -; j_gene: TRBJ1-3; CDR3aa: CASRGTAGNTIYF
v_gene: TRBV13; abundance: -; j_gene: TRBJ1-2; CDR3aa: CASSPAQPQPSSF
v_gene: TRBV6-1; abundance: -; j_gene: TRBJ2-1; CDR3aa: CASSDTTNSRGEQFF
v_gene: TRBV3-1/TRBV3-2; abundance: -; j_gene: TRBJ1-2; CDR3aa: CASSQAQVGGYTF
v_gene: TRBV12-3/TRBV12-4; abundance: -; j_gene: TRBJ1-2; CDR3aa: CASTTGGRGYTF
v_gene: TRBV27; abundance: -; j_gene: TRBJ1-2; CDR3aa: CASRRTGDYGYTF
v_gene: TRBV24-1; abundance: -; j_gene: TRBJ2-4; CDR3aa: CATSDCPDRTELAKNIQYF
v_gene: TRBV19; abundance: -; j_gene: TRBJ1-1; CDR3aa: CASTLWTAQNTEAFF
v_gene: TRBV25-1; abundance: -; j_gene: TRBJ2-5; CDR3aa: CASSEYEGSTPQEETQYF
v_gene: TRBV6-5; abundance: -; j_gene: TRBJ1-5; CDR3aa: CASSYSSPQPQHF
v_gene: TRBV9; abundance: -; j_gene: TRBJ2-5; CDR3aa: CASSVGAAGAPQETQYF
v_gene: TRBV2; abundance: -; j_gene: TRBJ2-3; CDR3aa: CASTQGQGAADTQYF